This entry describes one T cell receptor beta chain. Its antigen remains unidentified. The trim removed 4 bases at V and 4 bases at J, leaving 9 bases unmatched. CDR1 and CDR2 from the germline V gene are SGHTA and FQGNSA. The CDR3 is made up of 15 amino acids. It was with 60 Vbeta and 13 Jbeta primers that the PCR ran. The data were produced by immunoSEQ multiplex PCR, yet TCRdb's version contains in-frame clones alone and is incomplete. The repertoire consists of 150,000 to 200,000 clones, with about 85% occurring once and the leading ten covering roughly 1.5%. This record comes from a study of cytomegalovirus exposure and HLA in healthy donors. Overall study context: There were some 380 genotyped donors. Of these, roughly 84% fell in the genetic ancestry cluster associated with self-reported Caucasian donors.

Study-wide results and caveats: Highly shared sequence variants in one cluster were likely a sequencing artifact.

The chain links TRBV7-2 to TRBJ1-1, with 7 nucleotides matching TRBD1. The sample consisted of PBMCs. The source of this sequence is a woman between 45 and 65 years old in good health and CMV-seronegative. The CDR3: CASSSRQGISTEAFF. For the CDR3, the DNA is TGTGCCAGCAGCTCTCGACAGGGAATAAGCACTGAAGCTTTCTTT.